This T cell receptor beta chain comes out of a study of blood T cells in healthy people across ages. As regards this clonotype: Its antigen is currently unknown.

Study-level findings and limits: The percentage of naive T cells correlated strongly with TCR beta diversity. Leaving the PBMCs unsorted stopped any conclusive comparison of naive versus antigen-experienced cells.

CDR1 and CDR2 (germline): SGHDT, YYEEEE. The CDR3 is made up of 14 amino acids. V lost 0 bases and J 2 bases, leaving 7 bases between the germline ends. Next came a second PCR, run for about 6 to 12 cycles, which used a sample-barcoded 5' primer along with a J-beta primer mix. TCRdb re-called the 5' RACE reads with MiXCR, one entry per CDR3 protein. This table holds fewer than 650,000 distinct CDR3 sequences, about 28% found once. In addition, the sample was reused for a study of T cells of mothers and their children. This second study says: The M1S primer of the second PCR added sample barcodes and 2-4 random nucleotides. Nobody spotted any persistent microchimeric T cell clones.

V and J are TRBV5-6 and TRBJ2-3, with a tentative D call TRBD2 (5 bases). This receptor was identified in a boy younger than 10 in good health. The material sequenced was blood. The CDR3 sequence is CASSLVTNTDTQYF. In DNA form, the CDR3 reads TGTGCCAGCAGCTTGGTGACTAACACAGATACGCAGTATTTT.